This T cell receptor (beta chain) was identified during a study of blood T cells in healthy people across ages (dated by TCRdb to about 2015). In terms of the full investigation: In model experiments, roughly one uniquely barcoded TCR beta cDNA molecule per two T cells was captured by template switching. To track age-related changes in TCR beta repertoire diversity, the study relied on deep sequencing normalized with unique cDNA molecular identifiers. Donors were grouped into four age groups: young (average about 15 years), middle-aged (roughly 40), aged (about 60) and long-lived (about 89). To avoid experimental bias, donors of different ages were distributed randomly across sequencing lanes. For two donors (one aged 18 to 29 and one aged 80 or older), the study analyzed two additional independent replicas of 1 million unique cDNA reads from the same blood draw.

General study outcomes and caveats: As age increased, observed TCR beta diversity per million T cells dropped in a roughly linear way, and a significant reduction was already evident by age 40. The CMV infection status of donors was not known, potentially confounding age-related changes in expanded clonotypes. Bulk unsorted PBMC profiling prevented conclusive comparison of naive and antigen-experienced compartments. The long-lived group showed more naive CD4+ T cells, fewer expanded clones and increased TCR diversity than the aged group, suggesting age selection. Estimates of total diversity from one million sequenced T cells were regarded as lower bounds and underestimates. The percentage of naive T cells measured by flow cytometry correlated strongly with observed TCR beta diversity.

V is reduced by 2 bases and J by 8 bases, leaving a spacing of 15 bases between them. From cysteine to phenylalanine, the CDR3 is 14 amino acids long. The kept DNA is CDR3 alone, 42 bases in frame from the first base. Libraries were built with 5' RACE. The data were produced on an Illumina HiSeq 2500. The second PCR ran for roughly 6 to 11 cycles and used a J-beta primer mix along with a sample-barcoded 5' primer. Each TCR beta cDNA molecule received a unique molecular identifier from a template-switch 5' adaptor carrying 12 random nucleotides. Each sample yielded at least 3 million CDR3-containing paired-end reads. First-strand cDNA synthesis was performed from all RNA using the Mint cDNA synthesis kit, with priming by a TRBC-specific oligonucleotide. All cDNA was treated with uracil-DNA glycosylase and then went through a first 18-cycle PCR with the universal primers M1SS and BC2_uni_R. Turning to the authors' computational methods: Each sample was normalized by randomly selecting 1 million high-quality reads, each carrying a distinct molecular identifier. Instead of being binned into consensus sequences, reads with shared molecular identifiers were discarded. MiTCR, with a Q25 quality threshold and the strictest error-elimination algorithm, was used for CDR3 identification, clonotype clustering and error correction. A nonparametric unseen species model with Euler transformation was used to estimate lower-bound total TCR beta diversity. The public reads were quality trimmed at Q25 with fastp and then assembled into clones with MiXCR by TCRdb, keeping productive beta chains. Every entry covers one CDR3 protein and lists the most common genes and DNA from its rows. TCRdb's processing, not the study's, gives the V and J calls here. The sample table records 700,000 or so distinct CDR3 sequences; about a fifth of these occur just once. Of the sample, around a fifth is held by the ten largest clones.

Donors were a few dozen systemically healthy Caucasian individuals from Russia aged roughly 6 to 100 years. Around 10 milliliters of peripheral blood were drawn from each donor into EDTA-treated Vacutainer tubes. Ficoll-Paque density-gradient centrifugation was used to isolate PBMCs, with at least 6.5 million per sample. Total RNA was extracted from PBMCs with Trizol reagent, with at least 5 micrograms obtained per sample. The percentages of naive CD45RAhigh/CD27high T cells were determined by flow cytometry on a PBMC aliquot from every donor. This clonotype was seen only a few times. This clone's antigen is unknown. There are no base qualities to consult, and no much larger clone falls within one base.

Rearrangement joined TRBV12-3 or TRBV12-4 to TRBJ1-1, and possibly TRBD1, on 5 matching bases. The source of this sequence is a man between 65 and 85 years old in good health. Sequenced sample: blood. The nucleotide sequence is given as TGTGCCAGCAGTTTAACCAGCTCGAACAGGGAAGCTTTCTTT. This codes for CASSLTSSNREAFF.